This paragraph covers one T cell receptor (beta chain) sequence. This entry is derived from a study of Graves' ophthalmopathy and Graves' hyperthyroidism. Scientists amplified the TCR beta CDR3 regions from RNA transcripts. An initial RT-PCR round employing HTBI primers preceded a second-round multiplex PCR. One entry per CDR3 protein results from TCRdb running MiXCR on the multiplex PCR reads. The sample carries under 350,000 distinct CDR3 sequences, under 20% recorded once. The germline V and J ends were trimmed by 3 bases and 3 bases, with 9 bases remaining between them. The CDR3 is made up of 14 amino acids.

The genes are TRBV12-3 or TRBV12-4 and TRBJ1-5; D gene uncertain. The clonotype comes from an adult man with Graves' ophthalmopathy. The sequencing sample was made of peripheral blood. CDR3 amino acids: CASSFVGYNQPQHF. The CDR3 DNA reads TGTGCCAGCAGTTTCGTTGGCTACAATCAGCCCCAGCATTTT.